This TCR beta chain was sequenced during a study of T cells after yellow fever vaccination. Broader study findings: After the booster, 96% of CD4 and roughly nine tenths of CD8 primary-response clones were re-detected.

The CDR3 has 13 residues. Germline V lookup: CDR1 MGHRA, CDR2 YSYEKL. This clonotype was counted many times. At one end, the junction sequence differs from germline, possibly due to a read error. Via MiXCR, TCRdb re-called the 5' RACE reads, giving one row per CDR3 protein. The top ten clones hold around 23% of a sample with tens of thousands of distinct CDR3 sequences, roughly 13% of them seen once. The sequence was obtained from a man between 18 and 35 years old who received the YFV17D yellow fever vaccine. This sequence joins TRBV4-1 and TRBJ2-1, with D possibly TRBD1 on 6 matching bases. The specimen comprised CD8+ T cells not binding an NS4B(214-222) dextramer, sorted from PBMCs, sampled less than 25 days after the first yellow fever vaccination. The CDR3 protein is CASSQGSYNEQFF. CDR3 coding DNA: TGTGCCAGCAGTCAGGGGTCCTACAATGAGCAGTTCTTC.